The rows below give T cell receptor beta chains drawn from one sample of a study of cytomegalovirus exposure and HLA in healthy donors. The table came from immunoSEQ multiplex PCR; TCRdb's copy has only in-frame clones and leaves some out. The sample consists of more than 85,000 clones, roughly 88% of them appearing once. The sample was PBMCs. Receptors originate from a woman aged 18-35 years in good health and CMV-seronegative. The CDR3 runs from the conserved cysteine through the conserved F or W. The order of the fields is J gene, D gene, V gene, clone size, CDR3 DNA, CDR3 protein. D genes are given only for firm matches. The listing skips clone size in some rows; elsewhere it reads once, few, many or a size class.

j_call: TRBJ1-2; d_call: -; v_call: TRBV28; clone_size: -; cdr3_nt: TGTGCCACCATTGCAACAGGGACGGCGATCCTAAGGGTCGAGAATGGCTACACCTTC; cdr3_aa: CATIATGTAILRVENGYTF
j_call: TRBJ2-3; d_call: -; v_call: TRBV4-3; clone_size: -; cdr3_nt: TGCGCCAGCAGCCAAGGGAGGGGCCCAATGGGGACAGATACGCAGTATTTT; cdr3_aa: CASSQGRGPMGTDTQYF
j_call: TRBJ1-3; d_call: -; v_call: TRBV7-6; clone_size: -; cdr3_nt: TGTGCCAGCAGTCCGGTGGGAGACTCTGGAAACACCATATATTTT; cdr3_aa: CASSPVGDSGNTIYF
j_call: TRBJ2-1; d_call: TRBD2; v_call: TRBV13; clone_size: -; cdr3_nt: TGTGCCAGCAGCCCACTATCAGGGGCAGGAGATACTAGCGGGGAGAATCTAAATGAGCAGTTCTTC; cdr3_aa: CASSPLSGAGDTSGENLNEQFF
j_call: TRBJ2-5; d_call: TRBD2; v_call: TRBV6-6; clone_size: -; cdr3_nt: TGTGCCAGCAGTTACCCGGGAGGGCTAGAGACCCAGTACTTC; cdr3_aa: CASSYPGGLETQYF
j_call: TRBJ2-3; d_call: TRBD2; v_call: TRBV9; clone_size: -; cdr3_nt: TGTGCCAGCAGCGGACCCTCAAGCGGGAGTCGTACAGATACGCAGTATTTT; cdr3_aa: CASSGPSSGSRTDTQYF
j_call: TRBJ2-7; d_call: TRBD2; v_call: TRBV18; clone_size: -; cdr3_nt: TGTGCCAGCTCACCTGGGACTAGCGGGAGTTTAATCTACGAGCAGTACTTC; cdr3_aa: CASSPGTSGSLIYEQYF
j_call: TRBJ1-2; d_call: -; v_call: TRBV6-5; clone_size: -; cdr3_nt: TGTGCCAGCACCCGGAGGGAAGCTAACTATGGCTACACCTTC; cdr3_aa: CASTRREANYGYTF
j_call: TRBJ2-3; d_call: TRBD2; v_call: TRBV5-6; clone_size: once; cdr3_nt: TGTGCCAGCAGCTTGCCTAGCGGGGGGCCCACAGATACGCAGTATTTT; cdr3_aa: CASSLPSGGPTDTQYF
j_call: TRBJ1-4; d_call: TRBD1; v_call: TRBV27; clone_size: -; cdr3_nt: TGTGCCAGCACCCGGACAGGGGCCGATGTTGGAAAACTGTTTTTT; cdr3_aa: CASTRTGADVGKLFF
j_call: TRBJ1-2; d_call: TRBD1; v_call: TRBV19; clone_size: -; cdr3_nt: TGTGCCAGTAGTACGCAGGGGGCGCAGTATGGCTACACCTTC; cdr3_aa: CASSTQGAQYGYTF
j_call: TRBJ2-5; d_call: TRBD2; v_call: TRBV7-3; clone_size: -; cdr3_nt: TGTGCCAGCAGCTTAAGGCCCCCGGGGGGGTCGGAGACCCAGTACTTC; cdr3_aa: CASSLRPPGGSETQYF
j_call: TRBJ2-2; d_call: -; v_call: TRBV4-3; clone_size: few; cdr3_nt: TGCGCCAGCAGCCACAGCGTGGACTACACCGGGGAGCTGTTTTTT; cdr3_aa: CASSHSVDYTGELFF